This T cell receptor beta chain was sequenced in a study of T cells after yellow fever vaccination. Whole-study context: Fractions low in cell number were prepared with SMART-Seq v4 Ultra Low Input.

TCRdb used MiXCR to reprocess the 5' RACE reads, holding one entry per CDR3 protein. The sample includes about 580,000 distinct CDR3 sequences, 17% seen only once; the top ten take roughly 17%. The material sequenced was PBMCs, taken around 5 days after the first yellow fever vaccination. This receptor was identified in a man aged 18 to 30 who received the YFV17D yellow fever vaccine.

DNA of the CDR3: TGTGCCAGCAGCTCAAGTCAGGGGTTCTACGAGCAGTACTTC. Its protein is CASSSSQGFYEQYF. The chain uses TRBV7-8 and TRBJ2-7; D is possibly TRBD1 (6 bases). The CDR3 is 14 amino acids. From germline, CDR1 is SGHVS and CDR2 FQNEAQ. The V end was cut by 4 bases, the J end by 3 bases, with 13 bases between.